One and the same sample provided the 13 T cell receptor beta chains below, sequenced in a study of blood T cell repertoires in COVID-19. Using immunoSEQ multiplex PCR, the repertoire was profiled, and TCRdb retains in-frame clones only, with some absent. Here the sample spans roughly 200,000 clones, around 82% being singletons. The sequencing input was PBMCs or T cells enriched from blood (not recorded which). These TCRs come from a man aged 35 to 55 who had recovered from COVID-19.

This chain joins TRBV28 and TRBJ1-5, with a possible D match to TRBD1 (6 bases). The CDR3 has 15 residues. V was clipped by 2 bases and J by 7 bases, with 15 bases between them. The germline gives CDR1 MDHEN, CDR2 SYDVKM. The CDR3 loop reads CASSLGQGFRQPQHF. As DNA, the CDR3 is TGTGCCAGCAGTTTAGGGCAGGGGTTCCGGCAGCCCCAGCATTTT.

The chain uses TRBV28 and TRBJ2-7, with TRBD2 matching 9 bases. Germline CDR1 MDHEN, CDR2 SYDVKM. After removal of 4 bases from V and 4 bases from J, the junction contained 5 bases not matched to a gene. This CDR3 comprises 14 residues. The CDR3 is CASSYGTSIYEQYF. In DNA form, the CDR3 reads TGTGCCAGCAGTTACGGGACTAGCATTTACGAGCAGTACTTC.

The CDR3 region is CASSQVFGRIWTGELFF. In DNA form, the CDR3 reads TGTGCCAGCAGCCAAGTTTTTGGGAGGATCTGGACCGGGGAGCTGTTTTTT. The chain employs TRBV14 and TRBJ2-2; D is possibly TRBD2 (6 bases). The germline CDR1 and CDR2 sequences are SGHDN and FVKESK. This CDR3 spans 17 amino acids. Trimming removed 1 base at V and 5 bases at J, with 17 bases between.

This chain links TRBV12-3 or TRBV12-4 with TRBJ1-4; no clear D. The CDR3 totals 13 residues. Trimming removed 6 bases from V and 7 bases from J, with 12 bases in between. The CDR3, as DNA: TGTGCCAGCAGCCGGGGTTTAGGTGAAAAACTGTTTTTT. This translates into CASSRGLGEKLFF.

J is TRBJ2-5 and V is TRBV4-2; 9 nucleotides agree with TRBD2. Germline assignment: CDR1 LGHNA and CDR2 YNFKEQ. CDR3 length equals 16 residues. Germline trimming cut 2 bases from V and 4 bases from J; bases unmatched to any gene: 8. The CDR3 coding sequence is TGTGCCAGCAGCCAATCCCTAGTAGCGGGAGCAGAGACCCAGTACTTC. This codes for CASSQSLVAGAETQYF.

The chain is built from TRBV5-1 and TRBJ2-5; D unclear. The length of the CDR3 is 14 residues. The germline V gene encodes CDR1 SGHRS and CDR2 YFSETQ. V dropped 2 bases and J dropped 2 bases, with 10 bases sitting between them. CDR3 sequence reads: CASSFVPSQETQYF. The CDR3 nucleotides are TGCGCCAGCAGCTTCGTTCCGTCGCAAGAGACCCAGTACTTC.

V and J are TRBV7-9 and TRBJ2-6; a weak D match, TRBD1 (6 bases). The V gene's germline CDR1 is SEHNR and CDR2 FQNEAQ (reference sequence). CDR3 length equals 18 residues. Trimming left V 2 bases short and J 0 bases short, with 14 bases between. The CDR3 spells CASSLISGAISGANVLTF. The CDR3, as DNA: TGTGCCAGCAGCTTAATCTCAGGGGCCATCTCTGGGGCCAACGTCCTGACTTTC.

A note on this clone: A read error may produce the germline difference seen at one junction end. The chain carries TRBV30 and TRBJ2-3; TRBD1 matches at 8 bases. CDR1 is GTSNPN and CDR2 is SVGIG in the germline V gene (reference sequence). The CDR3 spans 16 residues. CDR3 DNA sequence: TGTGCCTGGAGCAGAGACAGGGGCATCAGCAGAGATACGCAGTATTTT. Its translation: CAWSRDRGISRDTQYF.

This rearrangement joins TRBV5-8 to TRBJ2-5; 16 bases align to TRBD2. This CDR3 is 17 amino acids long. The junction had 4 bases not matched to a gene; V was cut back by 3 bases and J by 2 bases. Germline V lookup: CDR1 SGHTS, CDR2 YDEGEE. Here the CDR3 reads CASSSGTSGREQETQYF. CDR3 sequence (DNA): TGTGCCAGCAGCTCCGGGACTAGCGGGAGGGAACAAGAGACCCAGTACTTC.

The chain uses TRBV19 and TRBJ1-5, with TRBD1 matching over 8 bases. The junction had 11 bases not matched to a gene; V was cut back by 7 bases and J by 9 bases. CDR1 and CDR2 (germline): LNHDA, SQIVND (reference sequence). The CDR3 sequence is 14 residues long. CDR3 coding DNA: TGTGCCAGTACCTCGACAGGGGAAGGGCCGCCCCAGCATTTT. This sequence encodes CASTSTGEGPPQHF.

This clone was seen more than once but under ten times. V and J are TRBV5-1 and TRBJ2-1; 9 bases are a match to TRBD1. V lost 0 bases, J lost 8 bases, and 6 bases stayed unmatched. The CDR3 sequence is 15 residues long. CDR1 is SGHRS, CDR2 YFSETQ, per germline. CDR3 residues: CASSLDGTGIDEQFF. In DNA, the CDR3 is TGCGCCAGCAGCTTGGACGGGACAGGGATCGATGAGCAGTTCTTC.

This chain links TRBV7-9 with TRBJ1-2; perhaps TRBD1 as D (6 bases). V dropped 0 bases and J dropped 8 bases, with 10 bases sitting between them. The CDR3 runs to 13 residues. Germline CDR1 is SEHNR and CDR2 is FQNEAQ (reference sequence). The CDR3 is CASSLADRPGYTF. The CDR3 DNA sequence: TGTGCCAGCAGCTTAGCTGACAGGCCAGGCTACACCTTC.

The chain employs TRBV4-1 and TRBJ2-5, with TRBD1 as a possible D gene (6 bases). V gave up 1 base and J gave up 0 bases, with 15 bases separating them. Germline V lookup: CDR1 MGHRA, CDR2 YSYEKL. The CDR3 runs 17 residues. CDR3 bases: TGCGCCAGCAGCCAAGTATTCGGACAGCAGTACCAAGAGACCCAGTACTTC. Protein product: CASSQVFGQQYQETQYF.